This T cell receptor (beta chain) was profiled in a study of radiation and T cells in renal cell carcinoma. Study findings and constraints: From baseline, blood top tumor clonotypes peaked at 2 weeks post-radiation.

CDR1 and CDR2 (germline): ENHRY, SYGVKD. The junction had 3 bases not matched to a gene; V was cut back by 6 bases and J by 1 base. CDR3 length equals 14 residues. Time point denoted: baseline pretreatment blood. Treatment meaning: 15 Gy SBRT to primary tumor, nephrectomy 4 weeks later. Clear cell pathology was present in this patient's renal cell carcinoma. Concerning this clone: Its antigen is undetermined.

Only in-frame clones appear in the TCRdb table, and some are missing; sequencing was by immunoSEQ multiplex PCR. The repertoire holds about 49,000 clones, with 65% to 90% as singletons. The rearrangement joins TRBV10-3 to TRBJ2-3; 8 positions match TRBD1. This receptor was taken from a woman in her seventies with renal cell carcinoma. The material was blood, obtained from a patient whose treatment included radiotherapy and nephrectomy. Here the CDR3 DNA reads TGTGCCATCAGAGGACAGGGTGGCACAGATACGCAGTATTTT. Amino acid sequence: CAIRGQGGTDTQYF.